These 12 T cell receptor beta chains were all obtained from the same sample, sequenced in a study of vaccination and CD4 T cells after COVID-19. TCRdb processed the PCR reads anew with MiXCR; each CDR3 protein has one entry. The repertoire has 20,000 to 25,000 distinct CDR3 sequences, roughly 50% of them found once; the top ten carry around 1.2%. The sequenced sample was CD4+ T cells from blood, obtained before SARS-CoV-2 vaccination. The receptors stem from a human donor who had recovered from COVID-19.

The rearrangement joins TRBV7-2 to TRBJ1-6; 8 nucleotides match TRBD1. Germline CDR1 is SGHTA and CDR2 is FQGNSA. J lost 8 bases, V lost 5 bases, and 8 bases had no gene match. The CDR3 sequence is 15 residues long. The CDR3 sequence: CASSTRTGNDSPLHF. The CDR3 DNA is TGTGCCAGCAGCACGCGGACAGGGAACGATTCACCCCTCCACTTT.

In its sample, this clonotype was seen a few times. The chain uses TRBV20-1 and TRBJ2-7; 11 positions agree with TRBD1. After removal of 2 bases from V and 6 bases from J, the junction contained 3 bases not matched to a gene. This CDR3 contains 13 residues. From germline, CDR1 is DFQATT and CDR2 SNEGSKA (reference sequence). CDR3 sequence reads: CSARSDRGLEQYF. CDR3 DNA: TGCAGTGCTAGATCGGACAGGGGGCTCGAGCAGTACTTC.

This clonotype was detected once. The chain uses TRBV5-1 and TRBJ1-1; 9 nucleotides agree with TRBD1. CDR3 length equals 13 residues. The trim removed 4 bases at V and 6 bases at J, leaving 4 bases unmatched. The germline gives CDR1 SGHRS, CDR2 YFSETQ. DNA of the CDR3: TGCGCCAGCAGCCTCCGACAGGGGGCTGAAGCTTTCTTT. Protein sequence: CASSLRQGAEAFF.

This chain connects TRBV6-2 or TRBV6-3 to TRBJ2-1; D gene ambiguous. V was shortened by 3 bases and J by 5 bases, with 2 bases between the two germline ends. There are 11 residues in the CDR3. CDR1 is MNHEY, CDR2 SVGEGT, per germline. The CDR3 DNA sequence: TGTGCCAGCAGTTATGACAATGAGCAGTTCTTC. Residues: CASSYDNEQFF.

CDR3 amino acids: CSATLAGGETQYF. The CDR3 DNA sequence: TGCAGTGCTACACTAGCGGGGGGCGAGACCCAGTACTTC. The chain carries TRBV20-1 and TRBJ2-5; 12 nucleotides align to TRBD2. V shed 4 bases, J shed 5 bases, and the junction held 2 bases outside the gene matches. The CDR3 has 13 residues. The germline V gene encodes CDR1 DFQATT and CDR2 SNEGSKA (reference sequence).

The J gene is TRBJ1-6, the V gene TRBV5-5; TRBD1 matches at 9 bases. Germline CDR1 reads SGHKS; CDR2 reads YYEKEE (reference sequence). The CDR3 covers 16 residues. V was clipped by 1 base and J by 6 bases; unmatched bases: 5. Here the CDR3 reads CASSLPSTGGNSPLHF. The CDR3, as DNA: TGTGCCAGCAGCTTGCCCTCGACAGGGGGTAATTCACCCCTCCACTTT.

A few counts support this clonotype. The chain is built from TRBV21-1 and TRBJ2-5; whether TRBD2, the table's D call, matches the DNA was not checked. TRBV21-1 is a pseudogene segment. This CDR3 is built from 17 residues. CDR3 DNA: TGTGCCAGCAGCAAAGCCGGACGGCTAGCGGTCCAAGAGACCCAGTACTTC. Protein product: CASSKAGRLAVQETQYF.

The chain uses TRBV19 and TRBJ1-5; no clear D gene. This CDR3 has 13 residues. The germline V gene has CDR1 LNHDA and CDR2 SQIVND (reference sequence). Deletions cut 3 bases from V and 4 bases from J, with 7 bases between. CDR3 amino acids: CASSIESNQPQHF. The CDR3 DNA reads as TGTGCCAGTAGTATCGAGTCGAATCAGCCCCAGCATTTT.

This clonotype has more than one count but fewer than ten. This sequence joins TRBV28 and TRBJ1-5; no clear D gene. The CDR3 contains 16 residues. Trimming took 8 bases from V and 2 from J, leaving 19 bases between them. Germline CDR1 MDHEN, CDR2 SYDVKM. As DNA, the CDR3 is TGTGCCAGCCGCCGATCTCGGCTTAGCGGCAATCAGCCCCAGCATTTT. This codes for CASRRSRLSGNQPQHF.

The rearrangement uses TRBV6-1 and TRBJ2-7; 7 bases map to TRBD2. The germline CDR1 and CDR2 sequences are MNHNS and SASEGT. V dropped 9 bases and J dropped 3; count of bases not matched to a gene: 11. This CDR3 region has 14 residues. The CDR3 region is CASKKPGGSYEQYF. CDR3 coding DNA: TGTGCCAGTAAAAAACCCGGCGGGAGCTACGAGCAGTACTTC.

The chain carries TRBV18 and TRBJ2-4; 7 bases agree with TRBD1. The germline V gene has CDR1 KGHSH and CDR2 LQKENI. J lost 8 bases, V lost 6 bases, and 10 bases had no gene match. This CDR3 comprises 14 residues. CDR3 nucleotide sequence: TGTGCCAGCTCCCCCCCTCCGACAGGGCACATTCAGTACTTC. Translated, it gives CASSPPPTGHIQYF.

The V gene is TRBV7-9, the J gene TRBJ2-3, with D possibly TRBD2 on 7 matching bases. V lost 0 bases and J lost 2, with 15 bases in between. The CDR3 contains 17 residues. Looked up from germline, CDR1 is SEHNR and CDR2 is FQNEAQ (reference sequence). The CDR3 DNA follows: TGTGCCAGCAGCTTAGCGAGAGGGGGGGGATTCACAGATACGCAGTATTTT. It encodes CASSLARGGGFTDTQYF.